What follows are 28 T cell receptor beta chains derived from one specimen sequenced in a study of blood T cell repertoires in COVID-19 (dated by TCRdb to about 2020). Libraries were constructed by the immunoSEQ multiplex PCR assay. TCRdb mirrors the immuneACCESS table, restricted to in-frame sequences. Some clones are absent from its copies; in checked studies, under half trace to an unresolved V gene, and the reason for the others is unknown. Here the sample has 250,000 to 300,000 clones; 80% to 90% occur a single time. The ten largest clones capture around 6% of the sample. The sample was peripheral blood. Every receptor here comes from an elderly man with acute or convalescent COVID-19.

V is TRBV12-3 or TRBV12-4 and J is TRBJ2-3; D gene uncertain. The length of the CDR3 is 13 residues. V shed 2 bases and J shed 2 bases, with 5 bases lying between them. The CDR3 here is CASSLLATDTQYF. Written as DNA, the CDR3 is TGTGCCAGCAGTTTATTGGCCACAGATACGCAGTATTTT.

The CDR3: CASSSRTSGSYNYNEQFF. The CDR3 nucleotides read TGTGCCAGCAGCTCAAGGACTAGCGGTAGCTATAACTACAATGAGCAGTTCTTC. This sequence joins TRBV11-2 and TRBJ2-1; 10 bases map to TRBD2. The germline V gene has CDR1 SGHAT and CDR2 FQNNGV. The CDR3 covers 18 residues. The V segment lost 4 bases and the J segment 3 bases; nucleotides outside the gene matches: 12.

The rearrangement joins TRBV2 to TRBJ2-2, with TRBD1 identical over 8 bases. The CDR3 has 15 amino acids. V shed 6 bases and J 4 bases; nucleotides not matched to a gene: 7. From germline, CDR1 is SNHLY and CDR2 FYNNEI. This CDR3 reads CASSKGTGGTGELFF. The CDR3 nucleotides are TGTGCCAGCAGCAAAGGGACAGGAGGCACCGGGGAGCTGTTTTTT. The full variable domain, its missing parts supplied by reference TRBV2 and TRBJ2-2, is EPEVTQTPSHQVTQMGQEVILRCVPISNHLYFYWYRQILGQKVEFLVSFYNNEISEKSEIFDDQFSVERPDGSNFTLKIRSTKLEDSAMYFCASSKGTGGTGELFFGEGSRLTVL.

In regard to this clone: Other DNA sequences in the sample encode the same CDR3. CDR3 sequence reads: CASSDTENTEAFF. DNA of the CDR3: TGTGCCAGTAGTGACACCGAGAACACTGAAGCTTTCTTT. The chain is built from TRBV19 and TRBJ1-1; no reliable D call. The CDR3 loop spans 13 amino acids. Germline CDR1 is LNHDA and CDR2 is SQIVND (reference sequence). The V end was cut by 5 bases, the J end by 1 base, with 8 bases between.

V and J are TRBV3-1 (or the pseudogene TRBV3-2) and TRBJ2-1, with D possibly being TRBD2 (5 bases). Germline V gives CDR1 LGHDT, CDR2 YNNKEL (reference sequence). The CDR3 has 17 amino acids. Trimming left V 5 bases short and J 2 bases short, with 19 bases between. The CDR3 protein is CASSYERTGLTYNEQFF. The CDR3 DNA follows: TGTGCCAGCAGCTATGAGAGGACTGGCCTCACCTACAATGAGCAGTTCTTC.

The V and J genes are TRBV27 and TRBJ1-2; possible D gene TRBD1, 5 bases. Germline V gene data show CDR1 as MNHEY and CDR2 as SMNVEV (reference sequence). The CDR3 consists of 16 residues. V was clipped by 5 bases and J by 0 bases, with 16 bases between them. The CDR3 bases are TGTGCCAGCAGTCACCCTTCGACAGAAGCTAACTATGGCTACACCTTC. Its translation is CASSHPSTEANYGYTF.

With respect to this clone: Other DNA sequences in the sample encode the same CDR3. This chain uses TRBV3-1 (or the pseudogene TRBV3-2) with TRBJ1-6, with a tentative D call TRBD1 (5 bases). Trimming cost V 1 base and J 9 bases, with 10 bases left between them. The CDR3 runs 14 residues. Germline lookup yields CDR1 LGHDT and CDR2 YNNKEL (reference sequence). CDR3 sequence: CASSQGQGSSPLHF. CDR3 in DNA: TGTGCCAGCAGCCAAGGGCAGGGAAGTTCACCCCTCCACTTT.

The V and J genes are TRBV24-1 and TRBJ2-1; TRBD2 aligns across 14 bases. J was trimmed by 0 bases and V by 3 bases; bases with no gene match: 9. CDR3 size: 20 residues. Germline V gene data show CDR1 as KGHDR and CDR2 as SFDVKD. Here the CDR3 DNA reads TGTGCCACCAGTGATACCCAGGGCGGGACTAGCGGGAGCTCCTACAATGAGCAGTTCTTC. It is translated as CATSDTQGGTSGSSYNEQFF.

V is TRBV18 and J is TRBJ2-5; 7 nucleotides match TRBD2. The trim removed 5 bases at V and 4 bases at J, leaving 7 bases unmatched. Germline V gives CDR1 KGHSH, CDR2 LQKENI. CDR3 length: 14 amino acids. The CDR3 bases are TGTGCCAGCTCAAGGACTAGAATCCTAGAGACCCAGTACTTC. Encoded protein: CASSRTRILETQYF.

The chain is built from TRBV3-1 (or the pseudogene TRBV3-2) and TRBJ2-7; no reliable D call. The germline V gene has CDR1 LGHDT and CDR2 YNNKEL (reference sequence). V gave up 5 bases and J gave up 3 bases, with 8 bases separating them. The CDR3 consists of 12 residues. The CDR3: CASSKEFYEQYF. For the CDR3, the DNA is TGTGCCAGCAGCAAGGAGTTCTACGAGCAGTACTTC.

The J gene is TRBJ1-2, the V gene TRBV5-1; the match to TRBD1 covers 8 bases. Trimming removed 4 bases from V and 8 bases from J; junction bases left unmatched: 7. This CDR3 is 13 amino acids long. CDR1 and CDR2 from the germline V gene are SGHRS and YFSETQ. CDR3 region: CASSLQGEYGYTF. In DNA, the CDR3 is TGCGCCAGCAGCCTACAGGGGGAGTACGGCTACACCTTC. Complete variable domain (other parts from reference TRBV5-1 and TRBJ1-2): KAGVTQTPRYLIKTRGQQVTLSCSPISGHRSVSWYQQTPGQGLQFLFEYFSETQRNKGNFPGRFSGRQFSNSRSEMNVSTLELGDSALYLCASSLQGEYGYTFGSGTRLTVV.

The rearrangement uses TRBV10-2 and TRBJ1-2; TRBD1 might be the D (5 bases). In germline, CDR1 is WSHSY, CDR2 SAAADI. The V end lost 2 bases, the J end lost 4 bases, and 5 bases lay between the germline ends. The CDR3 sequence is 12 residues long. CDR3 sequence: CASSEQGYGYTF. In nucleotides, the CDR3 is TGCGCCAGCAGTGAGCAGGGCTATGGCTACACCTTC.

The chain combines TRBV18 with TRBJ2-2, with a weak D call TRBD1 (6 bases). V was cut by 2 bases and J by 5 bases, with 12 bases left in between. From germline, CDR1 is KGHSH and CDR2 LQKENI. CDR3 length: 15 residues. The CDR3 reads CASSPDADSTGELFF. The CDR3 bases are TGTGCCAGCTCACCAGACGCGGACAGTACCGGGGAGCTGTTTTTT.

J is TRBJ2-3 and V is TRBV5-4, with 13 bases aligning to TRBD2. Unmatched junction bases numbered 6, after V lost 3 bases and J lost 5 bases. Germline V CDR1 and CDR2: SGHNT, YYREEE (reference sequence). The CDR3 has 16 amino acids. The CDR3 region has the DNA TGTGCCAGCAGCTCACTAGCGGGGGGGCAGAAAGATACGCAGTATTTT. Protein sequence: CASSSLAGGQKDTQYF. The full variable domain, its missing parts supplied by reference TRBV5-4 and TRBJ2-3, is ETGVTQSPTHLIKTRGQQVTLRCSSQSGHNTVSWYQQALGQGPQFIFQYYREEENGRGNFPPRFSGLQFPNYSSELNVNALELDDSALYLCASSSLAGGQKDTQYFGPGTRLTVL.

This clone was observed once. V is TRBV6-5 and J is TRBJ1-5, with D possibly TRBD1 on 6 matching bases. V lost 6 bases to trimming and J lost 6 bases, with 18 bases between them. The CDR3 consists of 15 residues. Germline V gene lookup returns CDR1 MNHEY and CDR2 SVGAGI. CDR3 DNA: TGTGCCAGCAGAGCGGACAGCACAGGTGGTCAGCCCCAGCATTTT. The encoded protein is CASRADSTGGQPQHF.

V gene TRBV13 combines with J gene TRBJ2-7, with TRBD2 as a possible D gene (5 bases). CDR1 is PRHDT and CDR2 is FYEKMQ in the germline V gene (reference sequence). The length of the CDR3 is 15 residues. Trimming pared 7 bases from V and 1 base from J, leaving 17 bases between. This CDR3 reads CASTQKRMGSYEQYF. The CDR3 DNA reads TGTGCCAGCACCCAGAAGCGGATGGGTTCCTACGAGCAGTACTTC.

This clone has just one count. The V call is TRBV5-1, the J call TRBJ2-1; D perhaps matches TRBD2 (6 bases). Per the germline V gene, CDR1 is SGHRS and CDR2 is YFSETQ. With 2 bases removed from V and 0 bases from J, the gap between germline ends came to 9 bases. This CDR3 region has 15 residues. DNA for the CDR3: TGCGCCAGCAGCTTTGGGGGGAGCTCCTACAATGAGCAGTTCTTC. This sequence encodes CASSFGGSSYNEQFF.

This clone was observed many times. The V and J genes are TRBV15 and TRBJ2-6; no clear D. The V gene lost 7 bases and the J gene lost 0 bases, with 4 bases spanning the gap. Germline loops: CDR1 LNHNV, CDR2 YYDKDF (reference sequence). The CDR3 covers 13 residues. For the CDR3, the DNA is TGTGCCACCATAAACTCTGGGGCCAACGTCCTGACTTTC. Amino acids: CATINSGANVLTF.

This chain joins TRBV3-1 (or the pseudogene TRBV3-2) and TRBJ2-7, with 12 bases fitting TRBD2. The CDR3 is 14 amino acids. With 3 bases clipped from V and 13 bases from J, the junction kept 10 bases outside the gene matches. Germline V gene lookup returns CDR1 LGHDT and CDR2 YNNKEL (reference sequence). CDR3 residues: CASSQPGLAGVLYF. The CDR3 nucleotides are TGTGCCAGCAGCCAGCCGGGACTAGCGGGCGTCTTATACTTC.

V and J are TRBV3-1 (or the pseudogene TRBV3-2) and TRBJ2-7; no clear D gene. The CDR3 has 12 residues. V was shortened by 0 bases and J by 6 bases, with 6 bases between the two germline ends. Germline assignment: CDR1 LGHDT and CDR2 YNNKEL (reference sequence). The CDR3, as DNA: TGTGCCAGCAGCCAAGATAACGGCGAGCAGTACTTC. Amino acid sequence: CASSQDNGEQYF.

The chain links TRBV7-9 to TRBJ1-1; maybe TRBD1 (5 bases). CDR1 SEHNR and CDR2 FQNEAQ come from the germline V gene (reference sequence). This CDR3 spans 14 amino acids. V lost 0 bases to trimming and J lost 12 bases, with 17 bases between them. The CDR3 nucleotides are TGTGCCAGCAGCTTAGCGCCTAACGGGGGAGGGTCTTTCTTT. Encoded protein: CASSLAPNGGGSFF.

As regards this clone: Other DNA sequences of this sample code for an identical CDR3. CDR3 sequence reads: CASSSRGPTEAFF. CDR3 in DNA: TGTGCCAGCAGCTCCAGGGGGCCCACTGAAGCTTTCTTT. The V and J genes are TRBV7-9 and TRBJ1-1, with 8 bases matching TRBD1. V shed 4 bases and J 4 bases; nucleotides not matched to a gene: 2. This CDR3 is built from 13 residues. Germline CDR1 is SEHNR and CDR2 is FQNEAQ (reference sequence).

This chain connects TRBV28 to TRBJ2-7; D gene uncertain. Trimming took off 8 bases at V and 3 bases at J, with 29 bases between the two ends. CDR1 is MDHEN and CDR2 is SYDVKM in the germline V gene. The CDR3 is 18 residues long. Here the CDR3 DNA reads TGTGCCAGCCAGTCGCGCAGGTGGATCGCAACGTTAAACTACGAGCAGTACTTC. This translates into CASQSRRWIATLNYEQYF.

This clone occurred once. This chain links TRBV9 with TRBJ2-7; weak D call: TRBD2 (6 bases). The germline V gene encodes CDR1 SGDLS and CDR2 YYNGEE. This CDR3 comprises 14 residues. V gave up 2 bases and J gave up 2 bases, with 11 bases separating them. CDR3 amino acids: CASSVGGVAYEQYF. CDR3 in DNA: TGTGCCAGCAGCGTCGGAGGGGTCGCCTACGAGCAGTACTTC.

The chain carries TRBV18 and TRBJ1-1; no definite D call. The length of the CDR3 is 16 residues. From germline, CDR1 is KGHSH and CDR2 LQKENI. The V end was cut by 4 bases, the J end by 4 bases, with 19 bases between. The CDR3 nucleotides read TGTGCCAGCTCACTAACCGCCGGGGTAGGGCGCACTGAAGCTTTCTTT. It encodes CASSLTAGVGRTEAFF.

This chain uses TRBV12-3 or TRBV12-4 with TRBJ1-2; D gene unclear. V was trimmed by 7 bases and J by 4 bases, leaving 13 bases between them. The CDR3 sequence is 13 residues long. CDR3: CASTLIGSYGYTF. CDR3 nucleotides: TGTGCCAGCACTCTCATAGGGAGCTATGGCTACACCTTC.

The rearrangement joins TRBV18 to TRBJ2-5, with unresolved D. CDR1 is KGHSH, CDR2 LQKENI, per germline. There are 12 residues in the CDR3. V lost 2 bases, J lost 3 bases, and 4 bases lay in between. CDR3 residues: CASSPDKETQYF. The CDR3 DNA follows: TGTGCCAGCTCACCAGACAAAGAGACCCAGTACTTC.

This chain links TRBV6-5 with TRBJ2-1; D is undetermined. The CDR3 has 14 amino acids. Germline-derived CDR1 and CDR2 are MNHEY and SVGAGI. Trimming stripped 7 bases from V and 6 bases from J, with 16 bases between. DNA of the CDR3: TGTGCCAGCAACCCCCACAGCCTGGGCAATGAGCAGTTCTTC. The encoded protein is CASNPHSLGNEQFF.